One sample yielded the 10 T cell receptor beta chains listed below, sequenced in a study of T cell changes during pregnancy in multiple sclerosis. Sequencing was performed with immunoSEQ multiplex PCR; in TCRdb, only in-frame clones are kept and a portion is missing. This repertoire shows about 92,000 clones, 80% to 95% found once; its top ten account for 1.5% to 1.7%. Sequencing was performed on peripheral blood, taken in the first trimester of pregnancy. These receptors originate from a female donor with multiple sclerosis, enrolled in a pregnancy study.

The rearrangement joins TRBV30 to TRBJ2-7; D is ambiguous. Germline lookup yields CDR1 GTSNPN and CDR2 SVGIG (reference sequence). This CDR3 spans 14 amino acids. Deletions cut 0 bases from V and 4 bases from J, with 13 bases between. CDR3 in DNA: TGTGCCTGGAGTGTGAAGCGACGAAAATACGAGCAGTACTTC. Amino acid sequence: CAWSVKRRKYEQYF.

This chain links TRBV4-1 with TRBJ2-7; D call uncertain. Between the trimmed V and J ends, which lost 1 base and 3 bases, there was a span of 13 bases. In germline, CDR1 is MGHRA, CDR2 YSYEKL. The CDR3 has 15 residues. The CDR3 coding sequence is TGCGCCAGCAGCCAAGGTGACTCCTATTTCTACGAGCAGTACTTC. Encoded protein: CASSQGDSYFYEQYF.

V is TRBV19 and J is TRBJ2-1; the match to TRBD2 covers 7 bases. V shed 6 bases and J 4 bases; nucleotides not matched to a gene: 9. The CDR3 totals 15 residues. Germline V CDR1 and CDR2: LNHDA, SQIVND (reference sequence). CDR3 residues: CASRTSGTTYNEQFF. CDR3 in DNA: TGTGCCAGTAGAACCTCCGGGACTACTTACAATGAGCAGTTCTTC.

The V and J genes are TRBV28 and TRBJ2-7; possible D gene TRBD1, 6 bases. Germline loops: CDR1 MDHEN, CDR2 SYDVKM. CDR3 length: 14 residues. With 6 bases removed from V and 5 bases from J, the gap between germline ends came to 17 bases. CDR3 sequence (DNA): TGTGCCAGCAGACTTCAGGGGCAGGGTAACGAGCAGTACTTC. Amino acid sequence: CASRLQGQGNEQYF.

V and J are TRBV7-9 and TRBJ2-1; TRBD1 is a possible D gene (6 bases). V lost 1 base, J lost 8 bases, and 9 bases lay in between. CDR1 is SEHNR, CDR2 FQNEAQ, per germline (reference sequence). The CDR3 extends over 13 amino acids. The CDR3 loop is CASSLDRVDEQFF. CDR3 sequence (DNA): TGTGCCAGCAGCTTAGACAGGGTGGATGAGCAGTTCTTC.

This chain connects TRBV19 to TRBJ2-7; D is possibly TRBD1 (5 bases). Deletions cut 3 bases from V and 2 bases from J, with 8 bases between. Germline values: CDR1 LNHDA, CDR2 SQIVND (reference sequence). The CDR3 covers 13 residues. The CDR3 bases are TGTGCCAGTAGTATGGGGCTTACCTACGAGCAGTACTTC. It codes for CASSMGLTYEQYF.

This chain uses TRBV7-9 with TRBJ2-7; D remains ambiguous. This CDR3 has 11 residues. V shed 5 bases and J shed 4 bases, with 6 bases lying between them. Looked up from germline, CDR1 is SEHNR and CDR2 is FQNEAQ (reference sequence). CDR3 nucleotides: TGTGCCAGCAGCCCCCTGTACGAGCAGTACTTC. Protein sequence: CASSPLYEQYF.

The chain recombines TRBV20-1 with TRBJ2-1; 7 nucleotides align to TRBD1. The CDR3 runs to 11 residues. The germline V gene has CDR1 DFQATT and CDR2 SNEGSKA (reference sequence). J lost 8 bases, V lost 6 bases, and 4 bases had no gene match. The CDR3 loop reads CSARDSHEQFF. CDR3 nucleotides: TGCAGTGCCCGGGACAGCCATGAGCAGTTCTTC.

The chain is built from TRBV6-5 and TRBJ2-1, with 8 bases fitting TRBD1. V was pared by 6 bases and J by 6 bases, with 10 bases of the junction left unmatched. Germline assignment: CDR1 MNHEY and CDR2 SVGAGI. The CDR3 runs 15 residues. The CDR3 DNA reads TGTGCCAGCAGAGGGGGACAGGCGCCTTTCAATGAGCAGTTCTTC. Its protein product is CASRGGQAPFNEQFF.

The chain combines TRBV5-1 with TRBJ1-3, with D unclear. Trimming removed 0 bases at V and 7 bases at J, with 11 bases between. CDR1 and CDR2 (germline): SGHRS, YFSETQ. The CDR3 covers 14 residues. The CDR3 here is CASSLEAGINTIYF. CDR3 nucleotides: TGCGCCAGCAGCTTGGAGGCGGGGATCAACACCATATATTTT.